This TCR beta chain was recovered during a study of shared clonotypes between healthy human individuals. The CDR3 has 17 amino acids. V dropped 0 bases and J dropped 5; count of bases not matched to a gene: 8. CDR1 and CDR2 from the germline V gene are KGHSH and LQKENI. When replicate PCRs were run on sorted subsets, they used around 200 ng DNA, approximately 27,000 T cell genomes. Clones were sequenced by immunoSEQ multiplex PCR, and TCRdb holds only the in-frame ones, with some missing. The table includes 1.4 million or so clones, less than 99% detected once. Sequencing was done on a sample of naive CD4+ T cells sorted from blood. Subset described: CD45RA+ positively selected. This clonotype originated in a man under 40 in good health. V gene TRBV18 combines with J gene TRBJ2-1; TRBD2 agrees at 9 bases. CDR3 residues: CASSPPGTSINNNEQFF. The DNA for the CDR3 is TGTGCCAGCTCACCACCCGGGACTAGCATAAACAACAATGAGCAGTTCTTC.